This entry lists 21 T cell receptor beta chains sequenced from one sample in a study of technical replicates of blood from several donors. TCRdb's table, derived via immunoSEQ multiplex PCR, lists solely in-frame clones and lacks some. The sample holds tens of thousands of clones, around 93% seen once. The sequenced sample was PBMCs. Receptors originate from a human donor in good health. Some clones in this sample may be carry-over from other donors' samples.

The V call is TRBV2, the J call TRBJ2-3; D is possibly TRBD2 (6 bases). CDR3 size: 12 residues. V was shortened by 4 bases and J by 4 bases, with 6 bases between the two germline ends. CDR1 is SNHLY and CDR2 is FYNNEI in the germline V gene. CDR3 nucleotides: TGTGCCAGCAGTGGCGGGGCAGATACGCAGTATTTT. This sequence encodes CASSGGADTQYF.

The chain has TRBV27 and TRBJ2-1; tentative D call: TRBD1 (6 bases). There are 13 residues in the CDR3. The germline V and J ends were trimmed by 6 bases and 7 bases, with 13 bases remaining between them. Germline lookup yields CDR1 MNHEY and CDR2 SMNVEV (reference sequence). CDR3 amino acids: CASRGQGFNEQFF. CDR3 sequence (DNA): TGTGCCAGCAGGGGGCAGGGGTTTAATGAGCAGTTCTTC.

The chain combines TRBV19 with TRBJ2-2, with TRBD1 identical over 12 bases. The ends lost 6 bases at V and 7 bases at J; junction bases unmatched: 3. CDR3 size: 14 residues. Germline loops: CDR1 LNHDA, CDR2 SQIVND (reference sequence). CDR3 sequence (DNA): TGTGCCAGTAGGGGACAGGGGGCGAACGGGGAGCTGTTTTTT. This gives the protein CASRGQGANGELFF.

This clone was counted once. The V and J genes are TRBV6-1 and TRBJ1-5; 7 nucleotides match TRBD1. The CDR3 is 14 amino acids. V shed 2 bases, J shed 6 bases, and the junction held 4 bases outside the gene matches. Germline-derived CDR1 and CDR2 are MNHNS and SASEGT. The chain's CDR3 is CASSERQGSQPQHF. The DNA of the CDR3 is TGTGCCAGCAGTGAACGACAGGGTTCTCAGCCCCAGCATTTT.

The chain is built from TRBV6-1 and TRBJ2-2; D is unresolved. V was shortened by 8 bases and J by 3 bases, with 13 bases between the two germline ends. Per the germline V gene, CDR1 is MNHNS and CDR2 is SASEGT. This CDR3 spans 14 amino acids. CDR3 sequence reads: CASGRNWDTGELFF. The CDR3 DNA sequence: TGTGCCAGCGGGCGTAATTGGGACACCGGGGAGCTGTTTTTT.

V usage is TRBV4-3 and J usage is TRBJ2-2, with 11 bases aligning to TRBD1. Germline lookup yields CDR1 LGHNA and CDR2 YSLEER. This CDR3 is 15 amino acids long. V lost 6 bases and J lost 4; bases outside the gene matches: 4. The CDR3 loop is CASRKDRGLTGELFF. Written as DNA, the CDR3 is TGCGCCAGCAGGAAGGACAGGGGGCTCACCGGGGAGCTGTTTTTT.

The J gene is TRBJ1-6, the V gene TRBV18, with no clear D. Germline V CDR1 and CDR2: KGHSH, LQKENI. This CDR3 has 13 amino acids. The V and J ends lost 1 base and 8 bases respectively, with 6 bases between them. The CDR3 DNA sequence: TGTGCCAGCTCACCACTAGAAGATTCACCCCTCCACTTT. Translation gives CASSPLEDSPLHF.

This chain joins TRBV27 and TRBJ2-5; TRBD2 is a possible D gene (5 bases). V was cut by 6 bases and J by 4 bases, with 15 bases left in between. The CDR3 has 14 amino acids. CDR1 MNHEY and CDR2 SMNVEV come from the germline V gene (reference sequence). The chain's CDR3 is CASSWWGAAETQYF. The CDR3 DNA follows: TGTGCCAGCAGCTGGTGGGGAGCCGCAGAGACCCAGTACTTC.

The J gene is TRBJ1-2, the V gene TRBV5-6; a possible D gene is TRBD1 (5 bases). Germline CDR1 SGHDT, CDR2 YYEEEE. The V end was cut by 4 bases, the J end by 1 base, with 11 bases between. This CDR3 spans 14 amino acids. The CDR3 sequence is CASSHRQINYGYTF. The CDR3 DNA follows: TGTGCCAGCAGCCACCGACAGATTAACTATGGCTACACCTTC.

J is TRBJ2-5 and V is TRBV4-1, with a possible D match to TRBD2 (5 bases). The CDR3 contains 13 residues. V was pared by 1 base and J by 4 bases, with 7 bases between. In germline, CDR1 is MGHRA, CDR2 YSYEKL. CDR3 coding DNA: TGCGCCAGCAGCCAAGTGGGAGTAGAGACCCAGTACTTC. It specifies CASSQVGVETQYF.

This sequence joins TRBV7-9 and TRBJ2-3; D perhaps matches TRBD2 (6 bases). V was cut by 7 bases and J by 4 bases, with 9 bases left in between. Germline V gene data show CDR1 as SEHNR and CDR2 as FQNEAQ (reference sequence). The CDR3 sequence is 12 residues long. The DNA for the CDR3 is TGTGCCAGCAACGGGGGTTCAGATACGCAGTATTTT. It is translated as CASNGGSDTQYF.

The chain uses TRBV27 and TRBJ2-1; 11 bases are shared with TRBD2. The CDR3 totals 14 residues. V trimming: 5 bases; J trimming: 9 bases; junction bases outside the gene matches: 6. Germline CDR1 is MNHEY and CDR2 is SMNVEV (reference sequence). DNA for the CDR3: TGTGCCAGCAGTCTAGCGGGGGGTCGGGTTGAGCAGTTCTTC. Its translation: CASSLAGGRVEQFF.

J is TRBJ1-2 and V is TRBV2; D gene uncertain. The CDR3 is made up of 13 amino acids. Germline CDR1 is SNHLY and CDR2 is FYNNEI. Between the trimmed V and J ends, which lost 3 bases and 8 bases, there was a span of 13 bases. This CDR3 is CASSDLQPEGYTF. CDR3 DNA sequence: TGTGCCAGCAGTGATCTACAGCCAGAGGGCTACACCTTC.

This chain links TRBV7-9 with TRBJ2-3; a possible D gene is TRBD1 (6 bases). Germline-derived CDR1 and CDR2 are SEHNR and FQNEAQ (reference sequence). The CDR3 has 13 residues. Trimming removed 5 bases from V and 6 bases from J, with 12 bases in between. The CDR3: CASSLGQFDTQYF. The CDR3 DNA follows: TGTGCCAGCAGCCTAGGACAGTTTGATACGCAGTATTTT.

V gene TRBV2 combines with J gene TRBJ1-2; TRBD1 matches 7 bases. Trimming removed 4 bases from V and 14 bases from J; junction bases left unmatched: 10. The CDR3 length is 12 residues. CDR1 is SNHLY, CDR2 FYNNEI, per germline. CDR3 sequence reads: CASSVKGTANTF. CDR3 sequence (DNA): TGTGCCAGCAGTGTGAAGGGGACAGCAAATACCTTC.

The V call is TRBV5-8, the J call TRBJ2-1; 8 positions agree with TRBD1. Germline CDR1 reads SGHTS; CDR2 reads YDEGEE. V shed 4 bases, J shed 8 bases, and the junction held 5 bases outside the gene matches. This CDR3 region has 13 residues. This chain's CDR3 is CASSEDRVHEQFF. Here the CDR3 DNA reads TGTGCCAGCAGCGAGGACAGGGTGCATGAGCAGTTCTTC. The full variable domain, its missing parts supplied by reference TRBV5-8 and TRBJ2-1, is EAGVTQSPTHLIKTRGQQATLRCSPISGHTSVYWYQQALGLGLQFLLWYDEGEERNRGNFPPRFSGRQFPNYSSELNVNALELEDSALYLCASSEDRVHEQFFGPGTRLTVL.

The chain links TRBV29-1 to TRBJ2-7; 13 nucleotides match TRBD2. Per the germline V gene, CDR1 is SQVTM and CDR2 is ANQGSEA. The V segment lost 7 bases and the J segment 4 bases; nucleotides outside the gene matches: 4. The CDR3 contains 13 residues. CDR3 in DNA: TGCAGCGCGGGACTAGCGGGACCTTACGAGCAGTACTTC. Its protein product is CSAGLAGPYEQYF.

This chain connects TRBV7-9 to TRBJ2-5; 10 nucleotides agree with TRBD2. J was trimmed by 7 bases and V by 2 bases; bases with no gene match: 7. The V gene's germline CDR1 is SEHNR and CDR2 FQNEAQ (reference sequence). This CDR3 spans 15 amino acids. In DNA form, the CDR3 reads TGTGCCAGCAGCTTAAGGAGCGGGGGGGCAGGGACCCAGTACTTC. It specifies CASSLRSGGAGTQYF. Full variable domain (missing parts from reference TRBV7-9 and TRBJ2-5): DTGVSQNPRHKITKRGQNVTFRCDPISEHNRLYWYRQTLGQGPEFLTYFQNEAQLEKSRLLSDRFSAERPKGSFSTLEIQRTEQGDSAMYLCASSLRSGGAGTQYFGPGTRLLVL.

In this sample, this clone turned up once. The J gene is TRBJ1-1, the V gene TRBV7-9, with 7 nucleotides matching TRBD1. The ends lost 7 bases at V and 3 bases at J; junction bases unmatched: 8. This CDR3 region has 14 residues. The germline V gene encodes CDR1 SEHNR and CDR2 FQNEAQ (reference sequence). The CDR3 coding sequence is TGTGCCAGCAACCATGACAGGGCTTACACTGAAGCTTTCTTT. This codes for CASNHDRAYTEAFF.

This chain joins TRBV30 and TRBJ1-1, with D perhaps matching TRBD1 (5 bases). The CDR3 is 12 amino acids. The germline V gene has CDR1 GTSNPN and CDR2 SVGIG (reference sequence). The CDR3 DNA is TGTGCTGGGAAACAGGTGAACACTGAAGCTTTCTTT. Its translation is CAGKQVNTEAFF.

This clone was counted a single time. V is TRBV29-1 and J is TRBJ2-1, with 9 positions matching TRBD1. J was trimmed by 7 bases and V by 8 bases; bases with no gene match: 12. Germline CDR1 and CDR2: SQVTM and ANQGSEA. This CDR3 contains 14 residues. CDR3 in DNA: TGCAGCATCAACCGGGACAGGGCGGGAAATGAGCAGTTCTTC. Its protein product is CSINRDRAGNEQFF.